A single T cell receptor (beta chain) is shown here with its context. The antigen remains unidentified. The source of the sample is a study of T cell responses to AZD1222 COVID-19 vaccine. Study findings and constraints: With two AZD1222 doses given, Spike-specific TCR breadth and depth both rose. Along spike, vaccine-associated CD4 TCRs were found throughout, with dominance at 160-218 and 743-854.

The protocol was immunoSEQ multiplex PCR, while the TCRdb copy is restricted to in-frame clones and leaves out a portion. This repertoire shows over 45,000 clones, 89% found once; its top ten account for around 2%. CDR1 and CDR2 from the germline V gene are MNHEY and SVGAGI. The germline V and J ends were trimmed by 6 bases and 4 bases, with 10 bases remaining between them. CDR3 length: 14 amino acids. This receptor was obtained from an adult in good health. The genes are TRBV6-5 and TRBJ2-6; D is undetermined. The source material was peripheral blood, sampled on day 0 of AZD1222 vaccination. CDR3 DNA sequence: TGTGCCAGCAGGAGGTTAGGGGGGGCCAACGTCCTGACTTTC. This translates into CASRRLGGANVLTF.